This is a list of T cell receptor beta chains from one sample in a study of T cell changes during pregnancy in multiple sclerosis. Only in-frame clones appear in the TCRdb table, and some are missing; sequencing was by immunoSEQ multiplex PCR. The table records approximately 92,000 clones, about 94% of them present only once. The sample was peripheral blood, taken after pregnancy. Every receptor here comes from a female donor with multiple sclerosis, enrolled in a pregnancy study. CDR3s include the opening cysteine and the closing phenylalanine or tryptophan. D genes are given only for firm matches. Clone size is stated in some rows and not others, as once, few, many or a class when expanded.

TRBV19,TRBJ2-5,NA,NA,CASSTNVVQETQYF,TGTGCCAGTAGTACCAACGTAGTCCAAGAGACCCAGTACTTC
TRBV2,TRBJ2-3,NA,NA,CASRGVGDTQYF,TGTGCCAGCAGAGGAGTTGGTGATACGCAGTATTTT
TRBV30,TRBJ2-7,NA,NA,CAWSYGDYEQYF,TGTGCCTGGAGTTATGGAGACTACGAGCAGTACTTC
TRBV11-2,TRBJ2-5,NA,NA,CASSYPRRLQETQYF,TGTGCCAGCAGCTACCCCCGGCGGCTTCAAGAGACCCAGTACTTC
TRBV6-1,TRBJ1-5,NA,NA,CASSALSGRPNQPQHF,TGTGCCAGCAGTGCTCTAAGCGGGAGACCCAATCAGCCCCAGCATTTT
TRBV9,TRBJ2-3,TRBD2,NA,CASSTTGGRTSTDTQYF,TGTGCCAGCAGCACAACGGGCGGGAGGACTAGCACAGATACGCAGTATTTT
TRBV11-2,TRBJ2-3,TRBD2,NA,CASSSGLAGAGYTQYF,TGTGCCAGCAGCTCGGGACTAGCGGGAGCTGGGTATACGCAGTATTTT
TRBV23-1,TRBJ1-5,TRBD1,once,CASSQGPGGKPQHF,TGCGCCAGCAGTCAAGGACCAGGGGGTAAGCCCCAGCATTTT
TRBV30,TRBJ1-2,NA,NA,CALSSRGKNYGYTF,TGTGCCTTGTCGTCCCGCGGGAAAAACTATGGCTACACCTTC
TRBV19,TRBJ1-1,NA,NA,CASSSSPTGIPDTEAFF,TGTGCCAGTAGTTCCTCACCAACCGGGATTCCCGACACTGAAGCTTTCTTT
TRBV7-9,TRBJ2-3,NA,NA,CASSSSPGVRTDTQYF,TGTGCCAGCAGCTCCTCCCCCGGGGTGAGAACAGATACGCAGTATTTT
TRBV18,TRBJ1-5,NA,NA,CASSPWGQGQPQHF,TGTGCCAGCTCACCATGGGGACAAGGACAGCCCCAGCATTTT
TRBV12-5,TRBJ1-1,NA,NA,CATSFDSRVEAFF,TGTGCTACCTCATTCGACAGCCGGGTTGAAGCTTTCTTT
TRBV30,TRBJ2-5,NA,NA,CACQNLGGQETQYF,TGTGCCTGCCAGAATCTAGGGGGCCAAGAGACCCAGTACTTC
TRBV6-9,TRBJ1-3,TRBD1,NA,CASRGTGGNTIYF,TGTGCCAGCCGCGGGACAGGTGGAAACACCATATATTTT
TRBV13,TRBJ1-2,NA,NA,CASSLYGDYGYTF,TGTGCCAGCAGCTTATACGGGGATTATGGCTACACCTTC
TRBV4-3,TRBJ1-1,NA,NA,CASSPIIGTYMNTEAFF,TGCGCCAGCAGCCCGATAATAGGGACATACATGAACACTGAAGCTTTCTTT
TRBV15,TRBJ2-7,TRBD1,NA,CATSSRIPGTAYEQYF,TGTGCCACCAGCAGTCGAATCCCCGGGACAGCCTACGAGCAGTACTTC
TRBV2,TRBJ2-1,TRBD2,NA,CASLRSGSGNEQFF,TGTGCCAGCCTTCGTAGCGGGAGTGGGAATGAGCAGTTCTTC
TRBV19,TRBJ2-7,NA,NA,CASSASNDEQYF,TGTGCCAGTAGTGCTAGCAACGACGAGCAGTACTTC
TRBV28,TRBJ2-7,TRBD2,NA,CASSPLAGAYEQYF,TGTGCCAGCAGCCCTTTAGCGGGAGCCTACGAGCAGTACTTC
TRBV27,TRBJ2-2,TRBD2,NA,CATHELAGVTGELFF,TGTGCCACCCATGAACTAGCGGGAGTGACCGGGGAGCTGTTTTTT
TRBV6-5,TRBJ2-3,NA,NA,CASSYGPGFGDTQYF,TGTGCCAGCAGTTACGGGCCAGGGTTCGGAGATACGCAGTATTTT
TRBV2,TRBJ1-5,NA,NA,CASSLAGPWGDQPQHF,TGTGCCAGCAGCCTTGCCGGGCCCTGGGGCGATCAGCCCCAGCATTTT
TRBV7-9,TRBJ1-1,TRBD1,NA,CASSATGEAFF,TGTGCCAGCAGCGCGACAGGGGAAGCTTTCTTT
TRBV27,TRBJ2-5,NA,NA,CASSREIEETQYF,TGTGCCAGCAGTCGGGAAATCGAGGAGACCCAGTACTTC
TRBV29-1,TRBJ1-1,NA,NA,CSVVGQANTEAFF,TGCAGCGTTGTGGGCCAGGCCAACACTGAAGCTTTCTTT
TRBV5-1,TRBJ2-2,TRBD1,NA,CASSLVTGETGELFF,TGCGCCAGCAGCTTGGTCACAGGGGAAACCGGGGAGCTGTTTTTT
TRBV2,TRBJ1-5,NA,NA,CASSESQGINQPQHF,TGTGCCAGCAGTGAAAGTCAGGGGATCAATCAGCCCCAGCATTTT
TRBV21-1,TRBJ2-1,NA,NA,CASRARLAGGLDEQFF,TGTGCCAGCAGGGCAAGGCTAGCGGGAGGGTTGGATGAGCAGTTCTTC
TRBV7-2,TRBJ2-2,NA,NA,CASSLVQAGELFF,TGTGCCAGCAGCTTAGTTCAGGCCGGGGAGCTGTTTTTT
TRBV27,TRBJ2-2,TRBD2,once,CASRAGGYTGELFF,TGTGCCAGCAGAGCGGGAGGGTACACCGGGGAGCTGTTTTTT
TRBV7-9,TRBJ1-4,NA,NA,CASTGQNEKLFF,TGTGCCAGCACAGGACAGAATGAAAAACTGTTTTTT
TRBV30,TRBJ2-1,NA,medium-sized,CAWSVSGWWRFF,TGTGCCTGGAGTGTATCCGGTTGGTGGAGGTTCTTC
TRBV14,TRBJ2-5,TRBD2,NA,CASSQDGTRQETQYF,TGTGCCAGCAGCCAGGACGGGACTAGGCAAGAGACCCAGTACTTC
TRBV7-8,TRBJ2-1,NA,NA,CASSRSTGSHEQFF,TGTGCCAGCAGCCGAAGCACAGGCTCACATGAGCAGTTCTTC
TRBV27,TRBJ2-1,TRBD2,once,CASSAHSGITQFF,TGTGCCAGCAGTGCCCATAGCGGGATCACTCAGTTCTTC
TRBV7-6,TRBJ2-5,TRBD2,NA,CASSLLAEVYQETQYF,TGTGCCAGCTCTTTGCTAGCGGAAGTGTACCAAGAGACCCAGTACTTC
TRBV5-1,TRBJ2-2,TRBD2,once,CASSLGRGTSGVTGELFF,TGCGCCAGCAGCTTGGGTCGGGGGACTAGCGGTGTCACCGGGGAGCTGTTTTTT
TRBV7-3,TRBJ2-5,TRBD2,NA,CASSSGTSGSSETQYF,TGTGCCAGCAGCTCCGGGACTAGCGGGAGCTCAGAGACCCAGTACTTC
TRBV27,TRBJ2-7,TRBD1,NA,CASSLRAGGSEQYF,TGTGCCAGCAGTTTAAGGGCAGGGGGTTCCGAGCAGTACTTC
TRBV27,TRBJ1-1,TRBD1,NA,CASSREQGTEAFF,TGTGCCAGCAGCCGGGAACAGGGGACTGAAGCTTTCTTT
TRBV6-5,TRBJ2-7,NA,NA,CASSYSTRDEQYF,TGTGCCAGCAGTTACTCGACCCGGGACGAGCAGTACTTC
TRBV5-4,TRBJ2-1,TRBD2,NA,CASSFGGRKGNNEQFF,TGTGCCAGCAGCTTTGGCGGGAGGAAGGGAAACAATGAGCAGTTCTTC
TRBV5-1,TRBJ2-2,TRBD1,NA,CASSPGTGPHTGELFF,TGCGCCAGCAGCCCTGGGACAGGGCCTCACACCGGGGAGCTGTTTTTT
TRBV5-4,TRBJ1-2,NA,NA,CASSTDSITYGYTF,TGTGCCAGCAGCACGGACAGCATTACCTATGGCTACACCTTC
TRBV27,TRBJ1-1,NA,NA,CASSWGTSTEAFF,TGTGCCAGCAGTTGGGGGACAAGCACTGAAGCTTTCTTT
TRBV28,TRBJ1-1,TRBD1,NA,CASSSGTGDEAFF,TGTGCCAGCAGCTCCGGGACAGGAGATGAAGCTTTCTTT
TRBV7-9,TRBJ2-1,NA,NA,CASSPRLVNEQFF,TGTGCCAGCAGCCCGAGACTCGTAAATGAGCAGTTCTTC
TRBV6-1,TRBJ2-5,NA,NA,CASSDRVQETQYF,TGTGCCAGCAGTGACCGGGTTCAAGAGACCCAGTACTTC
TRBV6-5,TRBJ1-1,NA,NA,CASSYSQDYTEAFF,TGTGCCAGCAGTTACTCGCAGGATTACACTGAAGCTTTCTTT